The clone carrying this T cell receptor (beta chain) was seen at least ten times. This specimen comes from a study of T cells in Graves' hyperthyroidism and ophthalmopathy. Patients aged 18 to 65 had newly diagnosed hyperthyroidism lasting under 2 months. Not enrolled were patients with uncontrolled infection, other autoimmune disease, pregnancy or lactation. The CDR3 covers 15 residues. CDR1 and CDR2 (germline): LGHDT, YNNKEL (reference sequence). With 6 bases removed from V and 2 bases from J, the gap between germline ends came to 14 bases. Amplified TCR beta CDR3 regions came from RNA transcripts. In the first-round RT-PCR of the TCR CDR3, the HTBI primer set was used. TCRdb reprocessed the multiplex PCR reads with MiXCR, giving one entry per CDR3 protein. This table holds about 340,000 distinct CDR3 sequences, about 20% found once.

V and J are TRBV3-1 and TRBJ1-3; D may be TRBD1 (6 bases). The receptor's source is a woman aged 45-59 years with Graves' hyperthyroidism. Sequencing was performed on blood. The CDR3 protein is CASRIQGSPGNTIYF. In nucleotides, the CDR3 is TGTGCCAGCAGGATCCAGGGGAGCCCTGGAAACACCATATATTTT.